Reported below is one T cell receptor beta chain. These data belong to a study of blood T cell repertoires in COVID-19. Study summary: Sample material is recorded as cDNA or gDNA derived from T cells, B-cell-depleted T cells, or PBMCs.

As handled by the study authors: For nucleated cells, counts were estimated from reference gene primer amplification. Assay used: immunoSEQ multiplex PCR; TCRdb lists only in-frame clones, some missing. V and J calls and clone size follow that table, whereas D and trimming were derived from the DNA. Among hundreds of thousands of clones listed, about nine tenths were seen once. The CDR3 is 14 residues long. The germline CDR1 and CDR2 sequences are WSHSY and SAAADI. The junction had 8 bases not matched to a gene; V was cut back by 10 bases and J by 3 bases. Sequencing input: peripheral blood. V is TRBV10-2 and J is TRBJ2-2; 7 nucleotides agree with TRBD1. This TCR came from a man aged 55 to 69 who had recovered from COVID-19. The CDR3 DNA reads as TGCGCCAATTCGAGGGGGCTCGACACCGGGGAGCTGTTTTTT. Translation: CANSRGLDTGELFF.